This TCR beta chain was documented in a study of blood T cell repertoires in COVID-19. Study-level information: Acute and convalescent COVID-19 samples came from the United States, Italy and Spain. Sources were T cells, B-cell-depleted T cells, or PBMCs; the material itself was cDNA or gDNA.

This CDR3 contains 14 residues. The V gene lost 3 bases and the J gene lost 2 bases, with 10 bases spanning the gap. Germline assignment: CDR1 SEHNR and CDR2 FQNEAQ (reference sequence). Authors' analysis steps: Amplification of reference gene primers was used by the study to estimate nucleated cell counts. Data came from immunoSEQ multiplex PCR; TCRdb stores just in-frame clones and leaves some out. Clone size and the V and J calls come from that table; the DNA yielded D and trimming. The profile shows approximately 130,000 clones, around four fifths of them singletons. The receptor was isolated from a man aged 25 to 40 who had recovered from COVID-19. V gene TRBV7-9 combines with J gene TRBJ1-1; TRBD1 is a possible D gene (6 bases). Sequencing used PBMCs or T cells enriched from blood (not recorded which). The CDR3 protein is CASSLQGINTEAFF. CDR3 bases: TGTGCCAGCAGCTTGCAGGGGATCAACACTGAAGCTTTCTTT. Using reference TRBV7-9 and TRBJ1-1 for the parts outside the CDR3, the full variable domain is DTGVSQNPRHKITKRGQNVTFRCDPISEHNRLYWYRQTLGQGPEFLTYFQNEAQLEKSRLLSDRFSAERPKGSFSTLEIQRTEQGDSAMYLCASSLQGINTEAFFGQGTRLTVV.